This paragraph covers one T cell receptor (beta chain) sequence. Its antigen remains unidentified. No much larger clone is present one base from it, and per-base qualities are unavailable. The germline V gene (reference sequence) gives CDR1 as SSHAT and CDR2 as FNYEAQ. V sheds 4 bases and J sheds 0 bases, leaving 10 bases between their ends. There are 15 amino acids in the CDR3, from cysteine to phenylalanine inclusive. Kept here is only the CDR3 DNA, which spans 45 bases and is read in frame from base 1. These data belong to a study of technical replicates of blood from several donors (TCRdb year 2017). Libraries were prepared through the immunoSEQ multiplex PCR assay. In its TCRdb copy, this immuneACCESS table keeps in-frame sequences only and misses some clones. Where compared with another copy, unresolved V genes explain less than half of these, and the others have no known cause. Present in this sample are almost 70,000 clones, roughly nine tenths of which were seen just once. 4.5% to 5% of the sample belongs to the ten largest clones.

Material for sequencing was PBMCs. This chain is built from TRBV7-7 and TRBJ2-1; the D region possibly corresponds to TRBD1 (6 bases align). The clonotype was recovered from a human donor in good health. Some clones in this sample may be carry-over from other donors' samples. The CDR3 region has the sequence CASSSGQSSYNEQFF. The DNA sequence is given as TGTGCCAGCAGCTCAGGACAGAGCTCCTACAATGAGCAGTTCTTC.